Shown below are 32 T cell receptor beta chains from a single sample sequenced in a study of T cells after yellow fever vaccination. TCRdb re-derived calls from the 5' RACE reads in MiXCR, one entry per CDR3 protein. This table holds around 150,000 distinct CDR3 sequences, about 7% found once. The input for sequencing was CD4+ T cells sorted from PBMCs, taken less than 6 days after the first yellow fever vaccination. The receptor set was obtained from a man aged 18 to 30 who received the YFV17D yellow fever vaccine.

Ten or more counts support this clonotype. V usage is TRBV5-5 and J usage is TRBJ2-3, with 8 bases lining up with TRBD1. V gave up 1 base and J gave up 1 base; unmatched junction bases: 5. Per the germline V gene, CDR1 is SGHKS and CDR2 is YYEKEE (reference sequence). The CDR3 is 16 amino acids. DNA of the CDR3: TGTGCCAGCAGCTTGAGCGGACAGGGCGGCACAGATACGCAGTATTTT. This codes for CASSLSGQGGTDTQYF.

This clonotype was seen a few times. This chain joins TRBV3-1 and TRBJ2-2; the match to TRBD2 covers 13 bases. CDR3 length equals 16 residues. With V trimmed by 4 bases and J by 4 bases, 3 bases remained unmatched. Germline V CDR1 and CDR2: LGHDT, YNNKEL (reference sequence). CDR3 bases: TGTGCCAGCAGCCTCTGGACTAGCGGGGGCACCGGGGAGCTGTTTTTT. It is translated as CASSLWTSGGTGELFF.

This clonotype was recorded many times. This rearrangement joins TRBV18 to TRBJ2-7; the match to TRBD1 covers 8 bases. CDR3 length equals 14 residues. Germline trimming cut 3 bases from V and 6 bases from J; bases unmatched to any gene: 7. Germline CDR1 KGHSH, CDR2 LQKENI. CDR3 nucleotides: TGTGCCAGCTCACCCCGGTCAGGGGGCCTCGAGCAGTACTTC. Protein: CASSPRSGGLEQYF.

This clonotype was observed many times. The genes are TRBV12-3 or TRBV12-4 and TRBJ2-7, with TRBD2 identical over 11 bases. V trimming: 7 bases; J trimming: 4 bases; junction bases outside the gene matches: 6. The CDR3 contains 14 residues. Here the CDR3 reads CASTSSGGSYEQYF. CDR3 DNA: TGTGCCAGCACCTCTAGCGGGGGGTCTTACGAGCAGTACTTC.

This clonotype appeared a few times. The chain employs TRBV12-3 or TRBV12-4 and TRBJ1-2, with D tentatively TRBD1 (5 bases). V lost 3 bases, J lost 4 bases, and 12 bases lay in between. The CDR3 spans 14 residues. In DNA, the CDR3 is TGTGCCAGCAGTTTGGCGTTGACAGCCTATGGCTACACCTTC. Translated: CASSLALTAYGYTF.

This clonotype was counted ten times or more. The V and J genes are TRBV5-1 and TRBJ2-3; TRBD1 matches 7 bases. The germline V gene encodes CDR1 SGHRS and CDR2 YFSETQ. V was clipped by 5 bases and J by 2 bases; unmatched bases: 8. This CDR3 has 15 amino acids. The CDR3 protein is CASSSSGTATDTQYF. CDR3 in DNA: TGCGCCAGCAGTTCCTCCGGGACAGCCACAGATACGCAGTATTTT.

In its sample, this clonotype was seen many times. V is TRBV20-1 and J is TRBJ2-7; maybe TRBD2 (5 bases). This CDR3 has 15 amino acids. V lost 0 bases to trimming and J lost 0 bases, with 12 bases between them. Germline V gives CDR1 DFQATT, CDR2 SNEGSKA (reference sequence). CDR3 nucleotides: TGCAGTGCTAGAGACCTTTTGGGGAGCTCCTACGAGCAGTACTTC. Its translation is CSARDLLGSSYEQYF.

The chain is built from TRBV5-4 and TRBJ2-1, with D possibly being TRBD2 (6 bases). This CDR3 spans 14 amino acids. Germline CDR1 and CDR2: SGHNT and YYREEE (reference sequence). Deletions cut 4 bases from V and 9 bases from J, with 17 bases between. This CDR3 reads CASSPRLVEGEQFF. The CDR3 DNA is TGTGCCAGCAGCCCGAGACTAGTTGAGGGTGAGCAGTTCTTC.

This clonotype was observed many times. V is TRBV11-1 and J is TRBJ2-7; 8 bases agree with TRBD1. This CDR3 is built from 15 residues. CDR1 is SGHAT and CDR2 is FQDESV in the germline V gene (reference sequence). J gave up 5 bases and V 5 bases, and 11 bases lay outside the gene matches. CDR3: CASSPRDRQKNEQYF. CDR3 DNA: TGTGCCAGCAGCCCTAGGGACAGGCAGAAGAACGAGCAGTACTTC.

This chain connects TRBV29-1 to TRBJ2-5; D might be TRBD1 (5 bases). Trimming cost V 4 bases and J 5 bases, with 11 bases left between them. The CDR3 spans 12 residues. Looked up from germline, CDR1 is SQVTM and CDR2 is ANQGSEA. CDR3 bases: TGCAGCGTTGTTAAGGGGCCGGAGACCCAGTACTTC. This sequence encodes CSVVKGPETQYF.

At least ten counts were recorded for this clonotype. The chain combines TRBV9 with TRBJ2-1; possible D gene TRBD2, 6 bases. The ends were cut back, 1 base at V and 2 bases at J, with 16 bases in the middle. There are 17 residues in the CDR3. Germline assignment: CDR1 SGDLS and CDR2 YYNGEE. The CDR3 DNA sequence: TGTGCCAGCAGCGTATCCGTTAGCGGCAGGACCTACAATGAGCAGTTCTTC. Its protein is CASSVSVSGRTYNEQFF.

This clonotype was counted ten times or more. V is TRBV10-3 and J is TRBJ2-5; no clear D gene. V was shortened by 6 bases and J by 1 base, with 9 bases between the two germline ends. Germline CDR1 reads ENHRY; CDR2 reads SYGVKD. The CDR3 is made up of 13 amino acids. As DNA, the CDR3 is TGTGCCATCAGCGACGGACCCCAAGAGACCCAGTACTTC. Translating gives CAISDGPQETQYF.

In its sample, this clonotype was seen many times. The rearrangement links TRBV12-3 or TRBV12-4 to TRBJ1-1; TRBD1 is a possible D gene (5 bases). Trimming stripped 5 bases from V and 11 bases from J, with 15 bases between. The CDR3 loop spans 12 amino acids. In DNA, the CDR3 is TGTGCCAGCAGTCCCTACTCCGGGGGTGCTTTCTTT. It specifies CASSPYSGGAFF.

Only a few counts were recorded for this clonotype. The chain couples TRBV7-2 to TRBJ2-2; 7 bases fit TRBD2. From germline, CDR1 is SGHTA and CDR2 FQGNSA. This CDR3 has 15 amino acids. The trim removed 2 bases at V and 1 base at J, leaving 1 base unmatched. The CDR3 bases are TGTGCCAGCAGCTTAATAGCGGGGAACACCGGGGAGCTGTTTTTT. Residues: CASSLIAGNTGELFF. Based on the CDR3 plus reference TRBV7-2 and TRBJ2-2, the full variable domain is GAGVSQSPSNKVTEKGKDVELRCDPISGHTALYWYRQSLGQGLEFLIYFQGNSAPDKSGLPSDRFSAERTGGSVSTLTIQRTQQEDSAVYLCASSLIAGNTGELFFGEGSRLTVL.

This clonotype was seen at least ten times. V gene TRBV5-1 combines with J gene TRBJ2-7; tentatively, D is TRBD1 or TRBD2 (5 bases each). Germline lookup yields CDR1 SGHRS and CDR2 YFSETQ. Trimming took off 2 bases at V and 0 bases at J, with 9 bases between the two ends. The CDR3 totals 14 residues. CDR3 residues: CASSFEGTSYEQYF. As DNA, the CDR3 is TGCGCCAGCAGCTTCGAGGGGACCTCCTACGAGCAGTACTTC.

This clonotype showed up just a few times. This rearrangement joins TRBV11-1 to TRBJ2-1, with 9 bases fitting TRBD2. The germline CDR1 and CDR2 sequences are SGHAT and FQDESV (reference sequence). CDR3 length: 20 amino acids. V trimming: 5 bases; J trimming: 0 bases; junction bases outside the gene matches: 17. The DNA for the CDR3 is TGTGCCAGCAGCCAATCACTAGCGGGTCGGCTGGCAGACTCCTACAATGAGCAGTTCTTC. Encoded protein: CASSQSLAGRLADSYNEQFF. Based on the CDR3 plus reference TRBV11-1 and TRBJ2-1, the full variable domain is EAEVAQSPRYKITEKSQAVAFWCDPISGHATLYWYRQILGQGPELLVQFQDESVVDDSQLPKDRFSAERLKGVDSTLKIQPAELGDSAMYLCASSQSLAGRLADSYNEQFFGPGTRLTVL.

This clonotype occurred many times. The chain recombines TRBV6-2 or TRBV6-3 with TRBJ1-2, with TRBD1 matching over 10 bases. The V and J ends lost 6 bases and 2 bases, in that order; junction bases with no gene match: 12. Germline values: CDR1 MNHEY, CDR2 SVGEGT. CDR3 length: 17 amino acids. This CDR3 reads CASRDQSTGGSNYGYTF. The CDR3 nucleotides read TGTGCCAGCAGGGACCAGTCGACAGGGGGCTCGAACTATGGCTACACCTTC.

Ten or more counts support this clonotype. CDR3 protein: CASSPGLAGGSTDTQYF. CDR3 sequence (DNA): TGTGCCAGCAGCCCCGGACTAGCGGGGGGGTCCACAGATACGCAGTATTTT. V is TRBV7-2 and J is TRBJ2-3; 15 bases align to TRBD2. Germline trimming cut 5 bases from V and 2 bases from J; bases unmatched to any gene: 5. Germline V lookup: CDR1 SGHTA, CDR2 FQGNSA. This CDR3 is 17 amino acids long.

This clonotype was found many times. This sequence joins TRBV7-9 and TRBJ1-6; 8 bases align to TRBD1. Per germline, CDR1 SEHNR and CDR2 FQNEAQ (reference sequence). V dropped 5 bases and J dropped 12; count of bases not matched to a gene: 9. The CDR3 is made up of 14 amino acids. For the CDR3, the DNA is TGTGCCAGCAGCAAGGGACAGGCCACGAGACCCCTCCACTTT. It translates to CASSKGQATRPLHF.

This clonotype has only a few counts. The chain uses TRBV6-1 and TRBJ2-7; 8 bases align to TRBD2. This CDR3 has 13 residues. Germline CDR1 is MNHNS and CDR2 is SASEGT. The CDR3 region has the DNA TGTCCACAGCGCGGGGGGATCTCCTACGAGCAGTACTTC. Encoded protein: CPQRGGISYEQYF.

This clonotype came up many times. This chain joins TRBV29-1 and TRBJ2-2; weak D call: TRBD2 (6 bases). Germline values: CDR1 SQVTM, CDR2 ANQGSEA. The CDR3 extends over 14 amino acids. V lost 8 bases, J lost 4 bases, and 17 bases lay in between. CDR3 residues: CSSRDLGGTGELFF. In DNA form, the CDR3 reads TGCAGCTCCCGGGACCTGGGAGGCACCGGGGAGCTGTTTTTT.

In its sample, this clonotype was seen many times. The V call is TRBV6-5, the J call TRBJ2-4, with 7 nucleotides matching TRBD2. With 5 bases clipped from V and 7 bases from J, the junction kept 2 bases outside the gene matches. This CDR3 has 12 amino acids. Germline-derived CDR1 and CDR2 are MNHEY and SVGAGI. CDR3 amino acids: CASSGLDNIQYF. The CDR3 DNA is TGTGCCAGCAGTGGACTAGATAACATTCAGTACTTC.

As to this clonotype: This may be a read error, as it is one base from a much larger clone. This chain connects TRBV24-1 to TRBJ2-5; tentative D call: TRBD1 (6 bases). The germline gives CDR1 KGHDR, CDR2 SFDVKD. V was pared by 0 bases and J by 0 bases, with 10 bases between. The CDR3 covers 16 residues. CDR3 coding DNA: TGTGCCACCAGTGATTTGCGACAGGTGTACCAAGAGACCCAGTACTTC. Protein: CATSDLRQVYQETQYF.

This clonotype was counted ten times or more. The chain has TRBV20-1 and TRBJ2-1; D remains ambiguous. Germline V gene lookup returns CDR1 DFQATT and CDR2 SNEGSKA (reference sequence). CDR3 length equals 11 residues. V lost 2 bases and J lost 4, with 3 bases in between. CDR3 DNA: TGCAGTGCTAGACAATACAATGAGCAGTTCTTC. Translation gives CSARQYNEQFF.

A few counts support this clonotype. This rearrangement joins TRBV7-2 to TRBJ2-3; D perhaps matches TRBD1 (6 bases). The CDR3 covers 13 residues. Germline lookup yields CDR1 SGHTA and CDR2 FQGNSA. V shed 8 bases and J shed 4 bases, with 13 bases lying between them. The chain's CDR3 is CASELQGADTQYF. CDR3 DNA: TGTGCCAGCGAATTACAGGGCGCAGATACGCAGTATTTT.

In this sample, this clonotype turned up many times. DNA of the CDR3: TGTGCCAGCAGCTTAGCGGGGGGCGGGGTAGGTTGGGAGTTCTTC. Its translation is CASSLAGGGVGWEFF. The rearrangement links TRBV5-5 to TRBJ2-1; 9 bases agree with TRBD2. CDR3 size: 15 residues. J was trimmed by 14 bases and V by 2 bases; bases with no gene match: 14. Germline V gives CDR1 SGHKS, CDR2 YYEKEE (reference sequence).

This clonotype was counted many times. This CDR3 is CASRPHRDEKLFF. The CDR3 coding sequence is TGTGCCAGCAGGCCCCACAGGGATGAAAAACTGTTTTTT. This chain links TRBV12-3 or TRBV12-4 with TRBJ1-4; D may be TRBD1 (6 bases). Trimming cost V 6 bases and J 6 bases, with 11 bases left between them. The CDR3 is 13 residues long.

This clonotype was picked up many times. The genes are TRBV4-3 and TRBJ2-2, with D perhaps TRBD2 (5 bases). The V and J ends lost 0 bases and 14 bases respectively, with 16 bases between them. This CDR3 has 14 amino acids. Germline V gives CDR1 LGHNA, CDR2 YSLEER. DNA for the CDR3: TGCGCCAGCAGCCAAGACCCCGGACTCAGTAGACTGTTTTTT. This codes for CASSQDPGLSRLFF.

This clonotype appeared many times. The J gene is TRBJ2-1, the V gene TRBV10-2; D remains unclear. V lost 2 bases and J lost 8, with 10 bases in between. The CDR3 extends over 13 amino acids. Looked up from germline, CDR1 is WSHSY and CDR2 is SAAADI. The CDR3 region has the DNA TGCGCCAGCAGTGAGATACAGACCCATGAGCAGTTCTTC. Protein product: CASSEIQTHEQFF.

This clonotype was observed at least ten times. The chain joins TRBV5-1 to TRBJ2-3; 10 bases match TRBD1. The CDR3 consists of 16 residues. Germline V CDR1 and CDR2: SGHRS, YFSETQ. Germline trimming cut 4 bases from V and 0 bases from J; bases unmatched to any gene: 5. The chain's CDR3 is CASSPGQGSSTDTQYF. The CDR3, as DNA: TGCGCCAGCAGCCCGGGACAGGGGTCTAGCACAGATACGCAGTATTTT.

CDR3 residues: CAGTSSASSPLHF. As DNA, the CDR3 is TGTGCCGGCACAAGCAGCGCTAGTTCACCCCTCCACTTT. The rearrangement links TRBV6-1 to TRBJ1-6, with no clear D. Germline V gene sequence: CDR1 MNHNS, CDR2 SASEGT. This CDR3 has 13 amino acids. Trimming cost V 11 bases and J 9 bases, with 17 bases left between them.

In this sample, this clonotype turned up once. A much larger clone differs from this one at a single base, so this may be a read error. The chain links TRBV4-1 to TRBJ2-3; D gene uncertain. Germline-derived CDR1 and CDR2 are MGHRA and YSYEKL. The CDR3 has 17 amino acids. Deletions cut 5 bases from V and 6 bases from J, with 24 bases between. The chain's CDR3 is CASSLQDLSGLGDTQYF. In DNA, the CDR3 is TGCGCCAGCAGCTTGCAAGATTTAAGTGGGCTCGGGGATACGCAGTATTTT.